Below are 17 T cell receptor beta chains sequenced from a single sample in a study of T cells expressing NK-cell markers. TCRdb reprocessed the 5' RACE reads, keeping one entry per CDR3 protein, no DNA. This sample's table reports some 440,000 distinct CDR3 sequences. Sequencing was carried out using blood T cells: a sorted CD56 or NKG2C T cell subset, CD4+ or CD8+ T cells, or bulk PBMC T cells (not recorded which). The receptors were gathered from a woman in her 50s in good health.

V is TRBV4-1 and J is TRBJ2-6; without DNA, the TCRdb call of TRBD1 cannot be checked. CDR1 is MGHRA and CDR2 is YSYEKL in the germline V gene. The CDR3 covers 19 residues. CDR3 amino acids: CASSQFGQGSLSGANVLTF.

This chain's CDR3 is CASSLDRLLAGGGGTQYF. The chain joins TRBV7-2 to TRBJ2-3; without DNA, the TCRdb call of TRBD2 cannot be checked. This CDR3 is built from 18 residues. Germline values: CDR1 SGHTA, CDR2 FQGNSA.

The chain links TRBV3-1 to TRBJ2-7. The CDR3 loop spans 12 amino acids. Germline loops: CDR1 LGHDT, CDR2 YNNKEL (reference sequence). CDR3 in amino acids: CASSHAVYEQYF.

This chain uses TRBV27 with TRBJ1-2; the D gene TCRdb calls, TRBD1, cannot be checked with no DNA. CDR3 length: 13 amino acids. Germline assignment: CDR1 MNHEY and CDR2 SMNVEV (reference sequence). CDR3 sequence: CASRRTKGYGYTF.

This rearrangement joins TRBV10-3 to TRBJ2-2; TCRdb's assignment of TRBD2 cannot be checked, as there is no DNA. Germline CDR1 reads ENHRY; CDR2 reads SYGVKD. The CDR3 spans 15 residues. This CDR3 is CAINPGPPVGGELFF.

The chain recombines TRBV27 with TRBJ1-1; TCRdb returns TRBD1, unconfirmable since there is no DNA. The germline gives CDR1 MNHEY, CDR2 SMNVEV (reference sequence). CDR3 length: 15 amino acids. CDR3 region: CASSVGWTPNTEAFF.

The gene calls are TRBV6-5 and TRBJ2-5; TCRdb picks TRBD2, but there is no DNA to check that call. Germline V CDR1 and CDR2: MNHEY, SVGAGI. The CDR3 contains 15 residues. CDR3 protein: CASSYGSSGQETQYF.

The chain links TRBV29-1 to TRBJ2-5; the D gene TCRdb calls, TRBD2, cannot be checked with no DNA. From germline, CDR1 is SQVTM and CDR2 ANQGSEA. The length of the CDR3 is 12 residues. CDR3 sequence: CSVDEGGETQYF.

The chain is built from TRBV29-1 and TRBJ1-2; without DNA, the TCRdb call of TRBD1 cannot be checked. The CDR3 length is 12 residues. Germline V gives CDR1 SQVTM, CDR2 ANQGSEA. This CDR3 reads CSGESGDYGYTF.

This chain connects TRBV7-2 to TRBJ1-1. The germline gives CDR1 SGHTA, CDR2 FQGNSA. CDR3 length equals 15 residues. CDR3 protein: CASSFRRGMNTEAFF.

This chain joins TRBV29-1 and TRBJ1-5; TCRdb names TRBD1, which stays unverified in the absence of DNA. The CDR3 sequence is 13 residues long. Germline CDR1 and CDR2: SQVTM and ANQGSEA. This chain's CDR3 is CSVDVGGNQPQHF.

The chain combines TRBV5-1 with TRBJ2-1; the TCRdb D gene call, TRBD2, has no DNA to confirm it. Germline V gene sequence: CDR1 SGHRS, CDR2 YFSETQ. The CDR3 sequence is 14 residues long. The CDR3 is CASSPGTSGAVRFF. Full variable domain (remainder filled in from reference TRBV5-1 and TRBJ2-1): KAGVTQTPRYLIKTRGQQVTLSCSPISGHRSVSWYQQTPGQGLQFLFEYFSETQRNKGNFPGRFSGRQFSNSRSEMNVSTLELGDSALYLCASSPGTSGAVRFFGPGTRLTVL.

This sequence joins TRBV29-1 and TRBJ2-3; TCRdb indicates TRBD2, and absent DNA this call remains unverified. The CDR3 consists of 13 residues. CDR1 SQVTM and CDR2 ANQGSEA come from the germline V gene. This chain's CDR3 is CSGTTSGRDTQYF.

CDR3 protein: CASSQTSGTAYNEQFF. V usage is TRBV14 and J usage is TRBJ2-1; the TRBD2 assignment by TCRdb is unverifiable without DNA. The CDR3 loop spans 16 amino acids. The germline V gene has CDR1 SGHDN and CDR2 FVKESK.

V and J are TRBV12-3 or TRBV12-4 and TRBJ2-2; absent DNA, TCRdb's TRBD1 call cannot be checked. This CDR3 has 15 residues. The CDR3 sequence is CASSSSTGGIGELFF.

The chain joins TRBV5-5 to TRBJ2-5; TCRdb indicates TRBD1, and absent DNA this call remains unverified. The CDR3 is 16 residues long. Germline lookup yields CDR1 SGHKS and CDR2 YYEKEE (reference sequence). The CDR3 here is CASSLAPGAPRETQYF. The entire variable domain, with the rest obtained from reference TRBV5-5 and TRBJ2-5, is as follows: DAGVTQSPTHLIKTRGQQVTLRCSPISGHKSVSWYQQVLGQGPQFIFQYYEKEERGRGNFPDRFSARQFPNYSSELNVNALLLGDSALYLCASSLAPGAPRETQYFGPGTRLLVL.

This sequence joins TRBV6-5 and TRBJ1-6; the D call from TCRdb, TRBD1, cannot be confirmed without DNA. The CDR3 totals 14 residues. Germline values: CDR1 MNHEY, CDR2 SVGAGI. This CDR3 reads CASSPQGSNSPLHF.